This T cell receptor beta chain was found in a study of blood T cells in healthy people across ages. The second PCR ran about 6 to 12 cycles with a sample-barcoded 5' primer and J-beta primers. TCRdb re-called the 5' RACE reads through MiXCR, storing one row per CDR3 protein. The table lists roughly 700,000 distinct CDR3 sequences, roughly 32% of them singletons, with less than 20% in the top ten. The sample holds many counts of this clonotype. This clonotype was sampled from a woman aged 80 or over in good health. Sequenced: blood.

The CDR3 protein is CSARWRGTYEQYF. CDR3 in DNA: TGCAGTGCTAGGTGGAGGGGAACCTACGAGCAGTACTTC. The J gene is TRBJ2-7, the V gene TRBV20-1, with D possibly matching TRBD2 (6 bases). CDR1 and CDR2 from the germline V gene are DFQATT and SNEGSKA (reference sequence). The CDR3 length is 13 residues. V was trimmed by 3 bases and J by 2 bases, leaving 11 bases between them.